This T cell receptor (beta chain) was retrieved from a study of shared clonotypes between healthy human individuals. Study in general: Donors had three CD4 naive, three CD4 memory, two CD8 naive and one CD8 memory plate apiece.

About this clone: Its antigen is still unknown.

Naive CD8 cells were CD45RO-negative, positively selected for CCR7, excluding terminally differentiated effector memory CD45RA+ cells. Donors were healthy HIV-negative adults without recent acute infections or vaccinations. General study findings and limits: Rarefaction showed that sequencing of sorted subsets was incomplete (despite large depth). When naive CD4 clonotypes were compared across four donors, approximately 5% were shared.

Generated by immunoSEQ multiplex PCR, the TCRdb table keeps only in-frame clones and is missing some. The sample has about 2.1 million clones, under 95% seen once. The ends were cut back, 5 bases at V and 5 bases at J, with 18 bases in the middle. The CDR3 contains 15 residues. Germline CDR1 reads LNHNV; CDR2 reads YYDKDF (reference sequence). The chain links TRBV15 to TRBJ1-2; D gene unclear. Sequenced input: naive CD8+ T cells from PBMCs. This TCR was recovered from a man aged 18 to 30 in good health. Some clones in this sample may be carry-over from other donors' samples. The CDR3 region has the DNA TGTGCCACCAGCGAACGACCAATAAGTTCATATGGCTACACCTTC. This encodes CATSERPISSYGYTF. Supplemented by reference TRBV15 and TRBJ1-2, the full variable domain reads DAMVIQNPRYQVTQFGKPVTLSCSQTLNHNVMYWYQQKSSQAPKLLFHYYDKDFNNEADTPDNFQSRRPNTSFCFLDIRSPGLGDTAMYLCATSERPISSYGYTFGSGTRLTVV.